This T cell receptor beta chain was observed in a study of monozygotic twins with inflammatory bowel disease. Worth noting for this clonotype: Its cognate antigen is unknown.

The CDR3 spans 14 residues. CDR1 is DFQATT, CDR2 SNEGSKA, per germline (reference sequence). The authors ran two nested PCRs of approximately 16 and 10 cycles on TCRalpha and TCRbeta cDNA. TCRdb reprocessed the 5' RACE reads and stores each CDR3 protein as one record, lacking DNA. The sample yields roughly 200,000 distinct CDR3 sequences, of which the top ten take up roughly 7.5%. A roughly 2.5 ml blood sample was drawn per donor. Study-wide points: Patients with IBD had less TCRbeta diversity (inverse Simpson) than their healthy co-twins.

Sequencing was performed on blood. This chain joins TRBV20-1 and TRBJ2-3; the D gene TCRdb calls, TRBD1, cannot be checked with no DNA. The receptor comes from a human donor with ulcerative colitis or Crohn's disease, or a healthy co-twin of an affected twin (not recorded which). The CDR3 sequence: CSVETGGGTDTQYF.